The 31 T cell receptor beta chains below come from one sample, sequenced in a study of blood T cell repertoires in COVID-19. Sequenced by immunoSEQ multiplex PCR; TCRdb stores in-frame clones only, minus some. The profile shows about 140,000 clones, over 80% of them singletons. The sequencing input was peripheral blood. The source is a man in his 60s with active or convalescent COVID-19.

This chain uses TRBV1 with TRBJ2-5; TRBD2, the table's D call, was not compared with the DNA. TRBV1 has pseudogene status. The CDR3 consists of 15 residues. CDR3: CTSSQDTLAQETQYF. The CDR3 nucleotides read TGCACCAGCAGCCAAGATACTCTAGCGCAAGAGACCCAGTACTTC.

This chain uses TRBV28 with TRBJ1-3; D gene ambiguous. CDR3 length equals 16 residues. Germline-derived CDR1 and CDR2 are MDHEN and SYDVKM. The ends were cut back, 2 bases at V and 2 bases at J, with 13 bases in the middle. The DNA for the CDR3 is TGTGCCAGCAGTTTAGGCTCGGGAGGGACTGGAAACACCATATATTTT. Amino acid sequence: CASSLGSGGTGNTIYF.

This clone was detected only once. This chain links TRBV9 with TRBJ2-3; 12 bases fit TRBD1. Germline assignment: CDR1 SGDLS and CDR2 YYNGEE. J was trimmed by 5 bases and V by 0 bases; bases with no gene match: 4. The CDR3 totals 16 residues. In DNA form, the CDR3 reads TGTGCCAGCAGCGTAGGGGGACAGGGGGCCGTAGATACGCAGTATTTT. Protein: CASSVGGQGAVDTQYF.

The rearrangement links TRBV28 to TRBJ1-2; D is perhaps TRBD1 (5 bases). The CDR3 loop spans 14 amino acids. The V end lost 2 bases, the J end lost 7 bases, and 14 bases lay between the germline ends. Looked up from germline, CDR1 is MDHEN and CDR2 is SYDVKM. The CDR3 nucleotides read TGTGCCAGCAGTTTAAAACAGGTTTCTGTTGGCTACACCTTC. As protein: CASSLKQVSVGYTF.

The genes are TRBV5-4 and TRBJ2-5, with TRBD2 identical over 12 bases. Germline values: CDR1 SGHNT, CDR2 YYREEE (reference sequence). The CDR3 sequence is 14 residues long. V shed 2 bases, J shed 5 bases, and the junction held 1 base outside the gene matches. Here the CDR3 reads CASSFGTSGETQYF. The CDR3 DNA reads TGTGCCAGCAGCTTCGGGACTAGCGGGGAGACCCAGTACTTC.

This clone was detected only once. The CDR3 is CASSISRTSGSQTQYF. CDR3 nucleotides: TGTGCCAGTAGTATTTCCAGGACTAGCGGGAGCCAGACCCAGTACTTC. V gene TRBV19 combines with J gene TRBJ2-5; 13 bases agree with TRBD2. The CDR3 totals 16 residues. V dropped 3 bases and J dropped 6; count of bases not matched to a gene: 7. Germline-derived CDR1 and CDR2 are LNHDA and SQIVND (reference sequence).

The chain recombines TRBV6-5 with TRBJ1-4, with 9 positions matching TRBD1. Unmatched junction bases numbered 4, after V lost 5 bases and J lost 3 bases. This CDR3 spans 15 amino acids. CDR1 and CDR2 (germline): MNHEY, SVGAGI. CDR3 in amino acids: CASSSRDRANEKLFF. The CDR3 DNA follows: TGTGCCAGCAGTAGCAGGGACAGGGCTAATGAAAAACTGTTTTTT.

This clone was seen once. The chain carries TRBV3-1 (or the pseudogene TRBV3-2) and TRBJ2-1; TRBD2 matches 10 bases. The CDR3 sequence is 16 residues long. The trim removed 0 bases at V and 10 bases at J, leaving 9 bases unmatched. Germline V CDR1 and CDR2: LGHDT, YNNKEL (reference sequence). For the CDR3, the DNA is TGTGCCAGCAGCCAAGATAGGCTAGCGGGAGTAGAGGAGCAGTTCTTC. It yields the protein CASSQDRLAGVEEQFF.

This clone has a handful of counts. V is TRBV24-1 and J is TRBJ2-7, with D hard to call. The ends were cut back, 3 bases at V and 1 base at J, with 3 bases in the middle. CDR1 KGHDR and CDR2 SFDVKD come from the germline V gene. The length of the CDR3 is 12 residues. The CDR3 sequence: CATSDTSYEQYF. The CDR3 DNA reads TGTGCCACCAGTGATACATCCTACGAGCAGTACTTC.

V usage is TRBV18 and J usage is TRBJ1-3, with D tentatively TRBD1 (6 bases). V gave up 4 bases and J gave up 0 bases, with 19 bases separating them. The germline CDR1 and CDR2 sequences are KGHSH and LQKENI. This CDR3 has 18 amino acids. CDR3 bases: TGTGCCAGCTCACTACAGGGTCTGCTCCGCTCCTCTGGAAACACCATATATTTT. Its protein product is CASSLQGLLRSSGNTIYF.

The chain combines TRBV7-3 with TRBJ2-1, with D possibly TRBD2 on 5 matching bases. This CDR3 is built from 14 residues. The germline V gene has CDR1 SGHTA and CDR2 FQGTGA. V was shortened by 2 bases and J by 5 bases, with 10 bases between the two germline ends. The CDR3 is CASSLRGLHNEQFF. CDR3 DNA: TGTGCCAGCAGCTTACGGGGTCTTCACAATGAGCAGTTCTTC.

The genes are TRBV9 and TRBJ2-3, with D possibly matching TRBD2 (5 bases). V lost 4 bases, J lost 0 bases, and 12 bases lay in between. Germline CDR1 is SGDLS and CDR2 is YYNGEE. The CDR3 extends over 15 amino acids. The CDR3 DNA sequence: TGTGCCAGCAGCCCCCTAGCAGGTAGCACAGATACGCAGTATTTT. Translated: CASSPLAGSTDTQYF.

V usage is TRBV7-9 and J usage is TRBJ1-6, with TRBD1 matching 8 bases. The CDR3 has 16 residues. Trimming took 4 bases from V and 5 from J; bases not matched to a gene: 7. Germline assignment: CDR1 SEHNR and CDR2 FQNEAQ (reference sequence). The CDR3 loop is CASSWGDRGDNSPLHF. The CDR3 region has the DNA TGTGCCAGCAGCTGGGGCGACAGGGGAGATAATTCACCCCTCCACTTT. The complete variable domain, with remaining parts taken from reference TRBV7-9 and TRBJ1-6, reads DTGVSQNPRHKITKRGQNVTFRCDPISEHNRLYWYRQTLGQGPEFLTYFQNEAQLEKSRLLSDRFSAERPKGSFSTLEIQRTEQGDSAMYLCASSWGDRGDNSPLHFGNGTRLTVT.

This chain's CDR3 is CASSTGQGSSGANVLTF. CDR3 nucleotides: TGTGCCAGTAGTACCGGACAGGGAAGCTCCGGGGCCAACGTCCTGACTTTC. V and J are TRBV19 and TRBJ2-6; 8 bases are a match to TRBD1. With 4 bases clipped from V and 4 bases from J, the junction kept 9 bases outside the gene matches. Germline CDR1 and CDR2: LNHDA and SQIVND (reference sequence). This CDR3 spans 17 amino acids.

The CDR3 DNA follows: TGTGCCAGCAGACCACAGGGGCGAGATACGCAGTATTTT. Translated: CASRPQGRDTQYF. The chain has TRBV21-1 and TRBJ2-3; whether TRBD1, the table's D call, matches the DNA was not checked. TRBV21-1 has pseudogene status. This CDR3 has 13 amino acids.

This clone occurred a few times. The V call is TRBV5-4, the J call TRBJ1-5; possibly TRBD1 for D (5 bases). The CDR3 is 14 residues long. The V gene's germline CDR1 is SGHNT and CDR2 YYREEE (reference sequence). The V end lost 3 bases, the J end lost 2 bases, and 9 bases lay between the germline ends. CDR3 loop: CASSSPRGNQPQHF. DNA for the CDR3: TGTGCCAGCAGCTCCCCCAGGGGCAATCAGCCCCAGCATTTT.

The chain couples TRBV28 to TRBJ2-7; D is possibly TRBD2 (6 bases). From germline, CDR1 is MDHEN and CDR2 SYDVKM. The CDR3 sequence is 13 residues long. The V end was cut by 3 bases, the J end by 6 bases, with 12 bases between. CDR3 residues: CASSFVGTVEQYF. The CDR3 DNA follows: TGTGCCAGCAGTTTCGTGGGGACTGTCGAGCAGTACTTC.

The chain is built from TRBV5-1 and TRBJ2-5; TRBD2 matches at 11 bases. V shed 0 bases, J shed 4 bases, and the junction held 2 bases outside the gene matches. The CDR3 is 15 residues long. In germline, CDR1 is SGHRS, CDR2 YFSETQ. The CDR3 DNA reads TGCGCCAGCAGCTTGGCTAGCGGGAGGCCAGAGACCCAGTACTTC. Encoded protein: CASSLASGRPETQYF.

The V gene is TRBV2, the J gene TRBJ2-3, with a possible D match to TRBD1 (5 bases). Germline CDR1 SNHLY, CDR2 FYNNEI. V was cut by 4 bases and J by 0 bases, with 8 bases left in between. This CDR3 has 14 residues. CDR3 sequence (DNA): TGTGCCAGCAGTGGGGGCCTAAGCACAGATACGCAGTATTTT. Translated, it gives CASSGGLSTDTQYF. The whole variable domain, filled in from reference TRBV2 and TRBJ2-3, reads EPEVTQTPSHQVTQMGQEVILRCVPISNHLYFYWYRQILGQKVEFLVSFYNNEISEKSEIFDDQFSVERPDGSNFTLKIRSTKLEDSAMYFCASSGGLSTDTQYFGPGTRLTVL.

In nucleotides, the CDR3 is TGCGCCAGCAGCTTGGAGACTAGCGGACACTACGAGCAGTACTTC. Protein: CASSLETSGHYEQYF. This sequence joins TRBV5-1 and TRBJ2-7, with TRBD2 matching over 9 bases. V was pared by 0 bases and J by 3 bases, with 4 bases of the junction left unmatched. The CDR3 is made up of 15 amino acids. CDR1 and CDR2 from the germline V gene are SGHRS and YFSETQ. The whole variable domain, remainder taken from reference TRBV5-1 and TRBJ2-7, is KAGVTQTPRYLIKTRGQQVTLSCSPISGHRSVSWYQQTPGQGLQFLFEYFSETQRNKGNFPGRFSGRQFSNSRSEMNVSTLELGDSALYLCASSLETSGHYEQYFGPGTRLTVT.

V is TRBV7-2 and J is TRBJ2-7; 12 bases agree with TRBD2. Germline values: CDR1 SGHTA, CDR2 FQGNSA. V lost 4 bases to trimming and J lost 4 bases; unmatched junction nucleotides: 11. The CDR3 is 17 amino acids. The DNA for the CDR3 is TGTGCCAGCAGCTCTAGACTAGCGGGAGCCACTTTTTACGAGCAGTACTTC. Protein: CASSSRLAGATFYEQYF.

This chain connects TRBV7-2 to TRBJ1-3; maybe TRBD1 (5 bases). This CDR3 is 15 amino acids long. V was clipped by 3 bases and J by 1 base, with 10 bases between them. Germline V gene sequence: CDR1 SGHTA, CDR2 FQGNSA. CDR3 bases: TGTGCCAGCAGCTTCTCGGGGGGGTCTGGAAACACCATATATTTT. It encodes CASSFSGGSGNTIYF. Full variable domain (missing parts from reference TRBV7-2 and TRBJ1-3): GAGVSQSPSNKVTEKGKDVELRCDPISGHTALYWYRQSLGQGLEFLIYFQGNSAPDKSGLPSDRFSAERTGGSVSTLTIQRTQQEDSAVYLCASSFSGGSGNTIYFGEGSWLTVV.

The V call is TRBV4-2, the J call TRBJ1-5, with unresolved D. The CDR3 consists of 18 residues. V was trimmed by 0 bases and J by 7 bases, leaving 22 bases between them. The V gene's germline CDR1 is LGHNA and CDR2 YNFKEQ. This chain's CDR3 is CASSQEKRSKPPGQPQHF. Here the CDR3 DNA reads TGTGCCAGCAGCCAAGAAAAGAGGTCGAAGCCGCCCGGCCAGCCCCAGCATTTT.

The V and J genes are TRBV5-8 and TRBJ2-7; no clear D. Germline CDR1 and CDR2: SGHTS and YDEGEE. CDR3 length: 14 residues. Trimming removed 1 base at V and 2 bases at J, with 10 bases between. CDR3 protein: CASSLLGTTYEQYF. CDR3 DNA sequence: TGTGCCAGCAGCTTGCTGGGCACCACCTACGAGCAGTACTTC.

The V gene is TRBV30, the J gene TRBJ1-1; D gene uncertain. The ends were cut back, 5 bases at V and 1 base at J, with 11 bases in the middle. This CDR3 spans 13 amino acids. CDR1 and CDR2 from the germline V gene are GTSNPN and SVGIG (reference sequence). The CDR3 protein is CAWAKTPNTEAFF. CDR3 nucleotide sequence: TGTGCCTGGGCCAAGACACCGAACACTGAAGCTTTCTTT. Drawing the rest from reference TRBV30 and TRBJ1-1, the complete variable domain is SQTIHQWPATLVQPVGSPLSLECTVEGTSNPNLYWYRQAAGRGLQLLFYSVGIGQISSEVPQNLSASRPQDRQFILSSKKLLLSDSGFYLCAWAKTPNTEAFFGQGTRLTVV.

This chain links TRBV5-5 with TRBJ2-5; 9 nucleotides agree with TRBD1. The junction had 4 bases not matched to a gene; V was cut back by 3 bases and J by 4 bases. The CDR3 is 14 amino acids. The germline gives CDR1 SGHKS, CDR2 YYEKEE (reference sequence). The CDR3, as DNA: TGTGCCAGCAGCTCGGGACAGGGAGGAGAGACCCAGTACTTC. It translates to CASSSGQGGETQYF.

The genes are TRBV20-1 and TRBJ2-5; D uncertain. The CDR3 totals 14 residues. V lost 3 bases and J 1 base, leaving 12 bases between the germline ends. Germline V CDR1 and CDR2: DFQATT, SNEGSKA (reference sequence). The CDR3 is CSASLPGLQETQYF. The CDR3 DNA reads TGCAGTGCTAGTCTACCAGGCCTCCAAGAGACCCAGTACTTC.

The J gene is TRBJ1-2, the V gene TRBV28; a weak D match, TRBD1 (5 bases). Germline-derived CDR1 and CDR2 are MDHEN and SYDVKM. This CDR3 is 13 amino acids long. Deletions cut 2 bases from V and 6 bases from J, with 10 bases between. The CDR3, as DNA: TGTGCCAGCAGTTTAAATGGGGGGAATGGCTACACCTTC. Protein product: CASSLNGGNGYTF.

CDR3 nucleotides: TGTGCCAGCAGCCCCGACAGGGGCCGGACTGAAGCTTTCTTT. It specifies CASSPDRGRTEAFF. V gene TRBV7-3 combines with J gene TRBJ1-1, with 8 bases identical to TRBD1. In germline, CDR1 is SGHTA, CDR2 FQGTGA. V was clipped by 5 bases and J by 5 bases; unmatched bases: 7. This CDR3 contains 14 residues.

This clone was recorded a few times. V and J are TRBV4-3 and TRBJ1-1, with no clear D. The ends were cut back, 0 bases at V and 5 bases at J, with 13 bases in the middle. The length of the CDR3 is 15 residues. CDR1 and CDR2 (germline): LGHNA, YSLEER. The CDR3 protein is CASSQDLTRGTEAFF. The DNA of the CDR3 is TGCGCCAGCAGCCAAGATCTGACCAGAGGTACTGAAGCTTTCTTT.

The rearrangement joins TRBV9 to TRBJ1-4; the match to TRBD1 covers 11 bases. Unmatched junction bases numbered 8, after V lost 3 bases and J lost 7 bases. CDR1 is SGDLS and CDR2 is YYNGEE in the germline V gene. The CDR3 is 16 residues long. The CDR3 region has the DNA TGTGCCAGCAGCGCTACTTGGGGACAGGGGGGTGAAAAACTGTTTTTT. Its translation is CASSATWGQGGEKLFF. Drawing the rest from reference TRBV9 and TRBJ1-4, the complete variable domain is DSGVTQTPKHLITATGQRVTLRCSPRSGDLSVYWYQQSLDQGLQFLIQYYNGEERAKGNILERFSAQQFPDLHSELNLSSLELGDSALYFCASSATWGQGGEKLFFGSGTQLSVL.